This T cell receptor beta chain stems from a study of radiation and T cells in renal cell carcinoma. Time point described: blood 2 weeks post-SBRT. Treatment given: 15 Gy SBRT to primary tumor, nephrectomy 4 weeks later. This renal cell carcinoma was of the clear cell type. Measured with immunoSEQ multiplex PCR; TCRdb has only the in-frame clones, and not every one. The sample has 150,000 to 180,000 clones, about nine tenths seen once. The V and J ends lost 3 bases and 3 bases respectively, with 11 bases between them. CDR1 KGHSH and CDR2 LQKENI come from the germline V gene. The CDR3 consists of 14 residues.

The source was blood, collected from a patient whose treatment included radiotherapy and nephrectomy. This receptor was obtained from a woman aged 50 to 60 with renal cell carcinoma. The genes are TRBV18 and TRBJ1-1; D might be TRBD1 (5 bases). The CDR3 loop reads CASSPRQFDTEAFF. The CDR3 DNA is TGTGCCAGCTCACCCCGACAGTTTGACACTGAAGCTTTCTTT.